The 15 T cell receptor beta chains in this list originate from one sample, sequenced in a study of TIL therapy for anti-PD-1-resistant metastatic lung cancer. Time point: pre-treatment sample, taken before nivolumab and TIL therapy. This was the immunoSEQ v3 assay. The protocol was immunoSEQ multiplex PCR, while the TCRdb copy is restricted to in-frame clones and leaves out a portion. The data show 20,000 or so clones, about 71% seen once. The input for sequencing was blood, taken at baseline. These receptor sequences come from a person aged 30 to 80 with non-small cell lung cancer.

This chain links TRBV6-5 with TRBJ2-3; TRBD2 is a possible D gene (7 bases). CDR1 and CDR2 (germline): MNHEY, SVGAGI. The CDR3 loop spans 15 amino acids. The germline V and J ends were trimmed by 3 bases and 2 bases, with 12 bases remaining between them. CDR3 DNA sequence: TGTGCCAGCAGTTATGGGGGGGCCCTCACAGATACGCAGTATTTT. Protein product: CASSYGGALTDTQYF.

The CDR3 region is CASSQYRGTEAFF. The CDR3 DNA reads TGTGCCAGCAGCCAATACAGGGGGACTGAAGCTTTCTTT. The chain combines TRBV12-3 or TRBV12-4 with TRBJ1-1; 8 nucleotides line up with TRBD1. The length of the CDR3 is 13 residues. V was clipped by 6 bases and J by 5 bases; unmatched bases: 5.

The genes are TRBV27 and TRBJ1-2, with TRBD1 matching 10 bases. Germline trimming cut 4 bases from V and 6 bases from J; bases unmatched to any gene: 14. In germline, CDR1 is MNHEY, CDR2 SMNVEV (reference sequence). CDR3 length equals 17 residues. In DNA form, the CDR3 reads TGTGCCAGCAGTTCCCCTAAGACAGGGGGCGTTAAGCATGGCTACACCTTC. Protein sequence: CASSSPKTGGVKHGYTF.

The rearrangement joins TRBV9 to TRBJ2-1; the D is unclear. The CDR3 consists of 15 residues. Trimming took 4 bases from V and 4 from J, leaving 15 bases between them. CDR1 SGDLS and CDR2 YYNGEE come from the germline V gene. CDR3 amino acids: CASSPGPQLYNEQFF. CDR3 bases: TGTGCCAGCAGCCCCGGCCCCCAGCTTTACAATGAGCAGTTCTTC.

This clone was seen a handful of times. This chain connects TRBV7-9 to TRBJ1-2, with 8 positions matching TRBD1. The CDR3 extends over 17 amino acids. Trimming took 3 bases from V and 0 from J; bases not matched to a gene: 9. The germline CDR1 and CDR2 sequences are SEHNR and FQNEAQ (reference sequence). In DNA, the CDR3 is TGTGCCAGCAGCTTCACACCGGGGACAGGTGCTAACTATGGCTACACCTTC. Its translation is CASSFTPGTGANYGYTF.

This clone was counted a few times. The same CDR3 also results from other DNA sequences found in this sample. The J gene is TRBJ2-3, the V gene TRBV4-3; tentatively, D is TRBD2 (7 bases). The CDR3 is 16 amino acids. Per the germline V gene, CDR1 is LGHNA and CDR2 is YSLEER. V lost 0 bases and J lost 3, with 13 bases in between. CDR3 bases: TGCGCCAGCAGCCAAGATTTGGGGGGGGCGACAGATACGCAGTATTTT. Translation: CASSQDLGGATDTQYF.

This clone was counted a single time. In DNA, the CDR3 is TGCGCCAGCAGCCAAGATATGACTAGCGGGGGGGCGGGAGATACGCAGTATTTT. This gives the protein CASSQDMTSGGAGDTQYF. This sequence joins TRBV4-3 and TRBJ2-3; TRBD2 matches 14 bases. V lost 0 bases, J lost 5 bases, and 7 bases stayed unmatched. This CDR3 has 18 amino acids. Germline CDR1 reads LGHNA; CDR2 reads YSLEER.

The chain carries TRBV11-3 and TRBJ2-7; D perhaps matches TRBD1 (5 bases). The germline gives CDR1 SGHNT, CDR2 YENEEA. With 4 bases removed from V and 4 bases from J, the gap between germline ends came to 11 bases. The CDR3 has 13 residues. The CDR3 is CASSWGIQYEQYF. For the CDR3, the DNA is TGTGCCAGCAGCTGGGGCATCCAGTACGAGCAGTACTTC.

This clone showed up just a few times. The chain carries TRBV2 and TRBJ2-7; D is uncertain. V lost 4 bases, J lost 0 bases, and 7 bases lay in between. CDR1 and CDR2 (germline): SNHLY, FYNNEI. The CDR3 loop spans 13 amino acids. The CDR3 coding sequence is TGTGCCAGCAGTGTGGCACGCTCCTACGAGCAGTACTTC. It codes for CASSVARSYEQYF. Complete variable domain (other parts from reference TRBV2 and TRBJ2-7): EPEVTQTPSHQVTQMGQEVILRCVPISNHLYFYWYRQILGQKVEFLVSFYNNEISEKSEIFDDQFSVERPDGSNFTLKIRSTKLEDSAMYFCASSVARSYEQYFGPGTRLTVT.

The V and J genes are TRBV5-1 and TRBJ2-3, with 8 positions matching TRBD2. J was trimmed by 1 base and V by 0 bases; bases with no gene match: 7. CDR1 is SGHRS and CDR2 is YFSETQ in the germline V gene. CDR3 length: 17 residues. CDR3 amino acids: CASSLVPSGRGTDTQYF. The CDR3 coding sequence is TGCGCCAGCAGCTTGGTTCCAAGCGGGAGAGGCACAGATACGCAGTATTTT.

This clone was counted between two and nine times. This rearrangement joins TRBV1 to TRBJ1-1. TRBV1 is a recognized pseudogene. The CDR3 length is 14 residues. The CDR3 region is CTSSQVGSGRGAFF. The CDR3 DNA is TGCACCAGCAGCCAAGTGGGGTCGGGAAGGGGAGCTTTCTTT.

There are a few counts of this clone. The CDR3 loop is CASSIDSGQVNEQFF. The DNA for the CDR3 is TGTGCCAGTAGTATCGACTCTGGGCAAGTCAATGAGCAGTTCTTC. The V and J genes are TRBV19 and TRBJ2-1; the D is unclear. V lost 3 bases to trimming and J lost 6 bases, with 15 bases between them. Germline assignment: CDR1 LNHDA and CDR2 SQIVND (reference sequence). The CDR3 is 15 residues long.

This clone was counted once. V and J are TRBV5-5 and TRBJ1-3; D might be TRBD1 (5 bases). Germline V gives CDR1 SGHKS, CDR2 YYEKEE (reference sequence). The germline V and J ends were trimmed by 4 bases and 8 bases, with 10 bases remaining between them. The CDR3 extends over 12 amino acids. CDR3 DNA sequence: TGTGCCAGCAGCGGGGCGTCGGACACCATATATTTT. It specifies CASSGASDTIYF.

The J gene is TRBJ1-1, the V gene TRBV24-1; the D is unclear. Trimming cost V 9 bases and J 5 bases, with 15 bases left between them. Germline CDR1 KGHDR, CDR2 SFDVKD. This CDR3 has 13 residues. For the CDR3, the DNA is TGTGCCACCGCGAGAGTTGACGGGACTGAAGCTTTCTTT. Amino acids: CATARVDGTEAFF.

The chain carries TRBV19 and TRBJ1-4, with D hard to call. The germline V gene has CDR1 LNHDA and CDR2 SQIVND (reference sequence). Trimming removed 1 base from V and 5 bases from J, with 11 bases in between. The CDR3 length is 15 residues. CDR3 amino acids: CASSIAAAGNEKLFF. The CDR3 DNA is TGTGCCAGTAGTATAGCTGCAGCGGGAAATGAAAAACTGTTTTTT.